This T cell receptor beta chain was identified in a study of metastatic and nonmetastatic thyroid tumors. Study-wide background: Thyroid patients, malignant and benign, had repertoires compared across blood and tumor or nodule tissue.

As concerns this clone: Its specificity is not known. Different DNA sequences within this sample yield the same CDR3.

Findings and limits, study-wide: It was reported that TCR beta diversity was significantly higher in malignant thyroid tumors than benign nodules, in blood and tumor.

Per the germline V gene, CDR1 is SGHTA and CDR2 is FQGNSA. The CDR3 has 17 amino acids. Trimming at V came to 0 bases and at J to 8 bases, leaving 12 bases not matched to a gene. All patients were treatment-naive before thyroid surgery. Original data processing: CDR3 was compared across clinicopathological groups, and the resulting differences were used to build a distant-metastasis classifier for papillary thyroid cancer. TCRdb re-analyzed the PCR reads using MiXCR. The V and J calls were not made by the authors but by TCRdb's processing. Among about 17,000 clones, 26% were seen once, and the ten largest hold 22%.

The sequenced sample consisted of tumor tissue. V and J are TRBV7-2 and TRBJ2-1; TRBD2 matches at 8 bases. This clonotype was sampled from a female donor with papillary thyroid cancer or a benign thyroid nodule (not recorded which). Some clones in this sample may be carry-over from other donors' samples. In nucleotides, the CDR3 is TGTGCCAGCAGCTTAGCCCGTACTAGCGGCGGTGCCGATGAGCAGTTCTTC. It specifies CASSLARTSGGADEQFF.